This TCR beta chain was profiled in a study of identical twins. The ends were cut back, 2 bases at V and 3 bases at J, with 10 bases in the middle. Germline V gives CDR1 SEHNR, CDR2 FQNEAQ (reference sequence). The CDR3 spans 14 residues. Study-wide results and caveats: Low generation probability was overrepresented in out-of-frame alpha sequences shared by twins.

One entry per CDR3 protein results from TCRdb running MiXCR on the 5' RACE reads. The table includes roughly 570,000 distinct CDR3 sequences, approximately 9.6% detected once. On this clonotype: Antigen: not known.

This sample was shared with a second study, whose subject was yellow fever vaccine responses in identical twins.

The origin of this receptor is a woman in her late teens or twenties in good health. The V gene is TRBV7-9, the J gene TRBJ2-5; a weak D match, TRBD1 (5 bases). The specimen sequenced was PBMCs. The CDR3 bases are TGTGCCAGCAGCTTAAGGCAGGGTAAAGAGACCCAGTACTTC. It encodes CASSLRQGKETQYF. Full variable domain (missing parts from reference TRBV7-9 and TRBJ2-5): DTGVSQNPRHKITKRGQNVTFRCDPISEHNRLYWYRQTLGQGPEFLTYFQNEAQLEKSRLLSDRFSAERPKGSFSTLEIQRTEQGDSAMYLCASSLRQGKETQYFGPGTRLLVL.